One sample yielded the 2 T cell receptor beta chains listed below, sequenced in a study of response to subunit inactivated influenza vaccine. TCRdb reprocessed the RT-PCR reads via MiXCR and lists one record per CDR3 protein. Among 500,000 to 600,000 distinct CDR3 sequences listed, about an eighth were seen once. The sample was PBMCs from blood, taken 35 to 45 days after vaccination. The receptors stem from a man over 45 who received an inactivated influenza vaccine.

The rearrangement uses TRBV7-9 and TRBJ2-1, with 8 positions matching TRBD2. The germline V gene has CDR1 SEHNR and CDR2 FQNEAQ (reference sequence). The CDR3 has 16 residues. V dropped 5 bases and J dropped 5; count of bases not matched to a gene: 11. The DNA for the CDR3 is TGTGCCAGCAGCATCAAGACTAGCGCGGGCCACAATGAGCAGTTCTTC. Protein: CASSIKTSAGHNEQFF.

This chain joins TRBV6-2 or TRBV6-3 and TRBJ2-7; D not resolved. The V and J ends lost 5 bases and 6 bases respectively, with 14 bases between them. The CDR3 is 13 amino acids. Germline CDR1 and CDR2: MNHEY and SVGEGT. CDR3: CASSLGPFTEQYF. In DNA, the CDR3 is TGTGCCAGCAGTCTTGGACCTTTCACCGAGCAGTACTTC.